A selection of T cell receptor beta chains follows, all from one sample in a study of cytomegalovirus exposure and HLA in healthy donors. Method: immunoSEQ multiplex PCR; TCRdb's copy keeps in-frame clones and lacks some. The sample shows 85,000 to 130,000 clones, around three quarters of them seen only once. The sequenced sample was PBMCs. These receptors all stem from a woman between 18 and 30 years old in good health and CMV-seropositive. Each CDR3 is given with its conserved first and last residue. The order of the fields is V gene, D gene, J gene, clone size, CDR3 DNA, CDR3 protein. A D gene is named only where the DNA matches it firmly. Clone size is shown for a subset of rows, as once, few, many or a class of expanded clone.

>TRBV4-2|NA|TRBJ2-6|NA
TGTGCCAGCAGCCCCCGACGGGGATCTAACTCGTCTGGGGCCAACGTCCTGACTTTC
CASSPRRGSNSSGANVLTF
>TRBV25-1|NA|TRBJ2-6|once
TGTGCCAGCAGTCAGACCGGGTCAGGGGCCAACGTCCTGACTTTC
CASSQTGSGANVLTF
>TRBV13|NA|TRBJ2-7|NA
TGTGCCAGCAGCTTAGGACTTCTCTCCTACGAGCAGTACTTC
CASSLGLLSYEQYF
>TRBV27|NA|TRBJ1-3|NA
TGTGCCAGCAGTCCCCGCTCTGGAAACACCATATATTTT
CASSPRSGNTIYF
>TRBV6-1|NA|TRBJ2-3|once
TGTGCCAGCAGTGAATCTGCGGGCATTAGCACAGATACGCAGTATTTT
CASSESAGISTDTQYF
>TRBV7-8|NA|TRBJ1-1|NA
TGTGCCAGCAGCTTATTGAGATCGGGTACTGAAGCTTTCTTT
CASSLLRSGTEAFF
>TRBV7-9|NA|TRBJ2-2|NA
TGTGCCAGCAGCTTATATAGTTACGGTCCGCCCGGGGAGCTGTTTTTT
CASSLYSYGPPGELFF
>TRBV27|TRBD2|TRBJ2-6|NA
TGTGCCAGCAGTTTAAGCCTAGCGGGAGTATCTGGGGCCAACGTCCTGACTTTC
CASSLSLAGVSGANVLTF
>TRBV7-2|NA|TRBJ2-5|NA
TGTGCCAGCAGCCTAAAGGCTAGCGTAAGGGAGGAGACCCAGTACTTC
CASSLKASVREETQYF
>TRBV5-4|TRBD1|TRBJ2-3|few
TGTGCCAGCAGCTTGGGCCCCGGACAGGGGGCCCCAGATACGCAGTATTTT
CASSLGPGQGAPDTQYF
>TRBV6-1|NA|TRBJ1-2|NA
TGTGCCAGCAGTGAAGGGGGCGTAGCCTATGGCTACACCTTC
CASSEGGVAYGYTF
>TRBV5-8|NA|TRBJ2-1|NA
TGTGCCAGCAGCTTGGGTGGGGGCCTGGACAATGAGCAGTTCTTC
CASSLGGGLDNEQFF
>TRBV10-2|NA|TRBJ1-5|NA
TGCGCCAGCAGGACCCGGACTTACAATCAGCCCCAGCATTTT
CASRTRTYNQPQHF
>TRBV15|NA|TRBJ2-6|NA
TGTGCCACCAGCAGACCCCGGACAGACTCTGGGGCCAACGTCCTGACTTTC
CATSRPRTDSGANVLTF
>TRBV28|TRBD1|TRBJ1-1|NA
TGTGCCAGCACCCCTACTAGGGGGACAGGGAGGTCGGAAGCTTTCTTT
CASTPTRGTGRSEAFF
>TRBV11-2|NA|TRBJ1-4|NA
TGTGCCAGCAGCTTATGGAGGGAAAAACTGTTTTTT
CASSLWREKLFF
>TRBV15|NA|TRBJ1-1|NA
TGTGCCACCAGCAGTATGGACATGAACACTGAAGCTTTCTTT
CATSSMDMNTEAFF
>TRBV5-1|NA|TRBJ2-3|NA
TGCGCGAAGCACGGGGTCCATACGCAGTATTTT
CAKHGVHTQYF
>TRBV7-8|TRBD2|TRBJ2-1|NA
TGTGCCAGCAGCGATCGGACTAGCGGGAGCAATGAGCAGTTCTTC
CASSDRTSGSNEQFF
>TRBV9|NA|TRBJ1-2|NA
TGTGCCAGCAGCGTACAGGGGTCTCGTGGCTACACCTTC
CASSVQGSRGYTF
>TRBV6-5|NA|TRBJ2-5|NA
TGTGCCAGCAGTTACGCCGGGACACCAGAGACCCAGTACTTC
CASSYAGTPETQYF
>TRBV30|TRBD2|TRBJ2-7|NA
TGTGCCTGGAGTGATAGCGGGAGAGGGTACGAGCAGTACTTC
CAWSDSGRGYEQYF
>TRBV29-1|NA|TRBJ1-2|few
TGCAGCGTTGCGGAGACGGATAAAATAGGCTACACCTTC
CSVAETDKIGYTF
>TRBV5-1|NA|TRBJ1-2|NA
TGCGCCAGCAGCTTCTCGACGCGGGTGAGGGTCGAGGGCTACACCTTC
CASSFSTRVRVEGYTF
>TRBV9|TRBD1|TRBJ1-3|NA
TGTGCCAGCAGCATTGGACAGGGGGCGCCTGGAAACACCATATATTTT
CASSIGQGAPGNTIYF
>TRBV27|TRBD2|TRBJ2-1|NA
TGTGCCAGCAGGTCTAGCGGTAAGAAACAGTTCTTC
CASRSSGKKQFF
>TRBV2|NA|TRBJ2-3|NA
TGTGCCAGCAGTGAGGGGGGACTCCGCGCCACAGATACGCAGTATTTT
CASSEGGLRATDTQYF
>TRBV2|TRBD2|TRBJ2-7|NA
TGTGCCAGCAGGGAGACTACGAAACTAGCGCTCGAGCAGTACTTC
CASRETTKLALEQYF
>TRBV28|NA|TRBJ2-4|NA
TGTGCCAGCAGTTTAGGGGTATCACGCCCCAGCGGGTACTTC
CASSLGVSRPSGYF
>TRBV27|TRBD1|TRBJ1-5|NA
TGTGCCAGCAGTTCCCAGAACCCGACAGGGATTTTTGAGCCCCAGCATTTT
CASSSQNPTGIFEPQHF
>TRBV6-6|NA|TRBJ2-1|NA
TGTGCCAGCAGTTACTCGCGGGTCTACAATGAGCAGTTCTTC
CASSYSRVYNEQFF
>TRBV9|NA|TRBJ1-1|NA
TGTGCCAGCAGTAAAAGCGGGCTCAACACTGAAGCTTTCTTT
CASSKSGLNTEAFF
>TRBV12-5|NA|TRBJ2-2|NA
TGTGCTAGTGGTTTGGATACAGGGTTCGGCACCGGGGAGCTGTTTTTT
CASGLDTGFGTGELFF
>TRBV2|NA|TRBJ1-6|NA
TGTGCCAGCAGAGAATTACAGGGTCCGCATTCACCCCTCCACTTT
CASRELQGPHSPLHF
>TRBV29-1|NA|TRBJ1-1|once
TGCAGCCCTGTGCGCACTGAAGCTTTCTTT
CSPVRTEAFF
>TRBV6-1|NA|TRBJ2-2|few
TGTGCCAGCATAGAAAGCGCGGCGAACACCGGGGAGCTGTTTTTT
CASIESAANTGELFF
>TRBV4-2|NA|TRBJ1-4|NA
TGTGCCAGCAGCTCTCTCGGAGCTACTAATGAAAAACTGTTTTTT
CASSSLGATNEKLFF
>TRBV27|TRBD2|TRBJ2-7|NA
TGTGCCAGCAGTCCCGGGACTAGCGGGAGGTACGAGCAGTACTTC
CASSPGTSGRYEQYF
>TRBV6-6|NA|TRBJ2-7|NA
TGTGCCAGCAGGTCTAGCGCGCCCTACGAGCAGTACTTC
CASRSSAPYEQYF
>TRBV10-3|TRBD2|TRBJ2-3|NA
TGTGCCATCAGCGGACCTGGGCGGGAGGACCAACCAGATACGCAGTATTTT
CAISGPGREDQPDTQYF
>TRBV7-9|NA|TRBJ1-1|NA
TGTGCCAGCAGCTTCCTTTACGCAGGAATAACAGGGAATACTGAAGCTTTCTTT
CASSFLYAGITGNTEAFF
>TRBV11-3|TRBD2|TRBJ2-3|once
TGTGCCAGCAGTCTGGCTACTAGCGGGAGGGCAGATACGCAGTATTTT
CASSLATSGRADTQYF
>TRBV13|TRBD2|TRBJ2-1|NA
TGTGCCAGCAGTCACGGGCTGGTAGCGGGAGTCTATGAGCAGTTCTTC
CASSHGLVAGVYEQFF
>TRBV28|TRBD1|TRBJ1-4|NA
TGTGCCAGCAGTCAACCCTCCGGGACAGGGAATGAAAAACTGTTTTTT
CASSQPSGTGNEKLFF
>TRBV6-5|NA|TRBJ1-5|NA
TGTGCCAGCAGTTACTCGCGGAGAAATAATCAGCCCCAGCATTTT
CASSYSRRNNQPQHF
>TRBV7-9|TRBD2|TRBJ2-2|NA
TGTGCCAGCAGCTCCTACAGCGGGAGCGCCACCGGGGAGCTGTTTTTT
CASSSYSGSATGELFF